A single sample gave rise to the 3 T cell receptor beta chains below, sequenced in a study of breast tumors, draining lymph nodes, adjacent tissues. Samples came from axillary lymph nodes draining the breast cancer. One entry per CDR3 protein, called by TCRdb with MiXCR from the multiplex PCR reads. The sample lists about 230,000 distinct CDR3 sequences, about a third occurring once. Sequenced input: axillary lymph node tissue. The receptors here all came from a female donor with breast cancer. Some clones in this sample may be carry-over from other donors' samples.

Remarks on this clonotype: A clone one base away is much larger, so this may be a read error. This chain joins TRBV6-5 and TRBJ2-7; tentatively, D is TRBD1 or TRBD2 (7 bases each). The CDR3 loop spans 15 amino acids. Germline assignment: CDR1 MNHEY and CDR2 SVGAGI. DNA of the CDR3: TGTGCCAGCAGTCACTCGGGGGGACAGAGGGGGGAGCAGTACTTC. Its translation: CASSHSGGQRGEQYF.

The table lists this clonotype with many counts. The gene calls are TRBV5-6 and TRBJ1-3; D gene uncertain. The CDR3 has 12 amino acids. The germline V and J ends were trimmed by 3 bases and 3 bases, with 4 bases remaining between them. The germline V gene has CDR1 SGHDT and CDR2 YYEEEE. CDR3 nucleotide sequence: TGTGCCAGCAGCTATTATGGAAACACCATATATTTT. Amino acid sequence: CASSYYGNTIYF. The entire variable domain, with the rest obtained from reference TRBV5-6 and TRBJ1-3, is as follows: DAGVTQSPTHLIKTRGQQVTLRCSPKSGHDTVSWYQQALGQGPQFIFQYYEEEERQRGNFPDRFSGHQFPNYSSELNVNALLLGDSALYLCASSYYGNTIYFGEGSWLTVV.

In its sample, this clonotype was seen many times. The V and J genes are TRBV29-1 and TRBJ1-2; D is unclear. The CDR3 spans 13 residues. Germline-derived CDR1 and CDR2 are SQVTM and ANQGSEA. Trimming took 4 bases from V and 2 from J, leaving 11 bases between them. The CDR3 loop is CSVARGGNYGYTF. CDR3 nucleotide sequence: TGCAGCGTTGCCCGAGGCGGAAACTATGGCTACACCTTC. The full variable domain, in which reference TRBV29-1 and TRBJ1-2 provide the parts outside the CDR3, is SAVISQKPSRDICQRGTSLTIQCQVDSQVTMMFWYRQQPGQSLTLIATANQGSEATYESGFVIDKFPISRPNLTFSTLTVSNMSPEDSSIYLCSVARGGNYGYTFGSGTRLTVV.